What follows are 21 T cell receptor beta chains derived from one specimen sequenced in a study of T cell clones after liver transplantation. The data were produced by immunoSEQ multiplex PCR, yet TCRdb's version contains in-frame clones alone and is incomplete. The sample lists about 11,000 clones; roughly 70% were seen once. The sample was CD4+ T cells from blood, taken about 2.5 years after liver transplant. All receptors derive from a human patient who received a liver transplant. Some T cells could come from the graft donor.

V and J are TRBV27 and TRBJ1-5; D unresolved. CDR3 length: 14 amino acids. The V gene's germline CDR1 is MNHEY and CDR2 SMNVEV (reference sequence). Trimming pared 2 bases from V and 7 bases from J, leaving 12 bases between. CDR3 coding DNA: TGTGCCAGCAGTTTAAGGGCAGAAGGACAGCCCCAGCATTTT. Its translation: CASSLRAEGQPQHF.

Worth noting for this clone: This sample includes further DNA sequences coding for the same CDR3. V usage is TRBV19 and J usage is TRBJ1-2; 9 positions agree with TRBD1. Trimming removed 7 bases from V and 8 bases from J; junction bases left unmatched: 8. Germline loops: CDR1 LNHDA, CDR2 SQIVND (reference sequence). The CDR3 length is 13 residues. CDR3 bases: TGTGCCAGTACTTCGACAGGGGGGCGCGGCTACACCTTC. It yields the protein CASTSTGGRGYTF.

This chain links TRBV15 with TRBJ2-3; 8 nucleotides line up with TRBD1. The ends lost 8 bases at V and 0 bases at J; junction bases unmatched: 1. This CDR3 is built from 13 residues. Per the germline V gene, CDR1 is LNHNV and CDR2 is YYDKDF (reference sequence). CDR3 bases: TGTGCCACCCGGACAGGGAGCACAGATACGCAGTATTTT. It yields the protein CATRTGSTDTQYF.

The CDR3 DNA is TGCGCCAGCAGCTTGGAGGGGGCCTCTGGAAACACCATATATTTT. Translating gives CASSLEGASGNTIYF. J is TRBJ1-3 and V is TRBV5-1; 7 positions agree with TRBD1. Germline trimming cut 0 bases from V and 0 bases from J; bases unmatched to any gene: 0. Germline V gene sequence: CDR1 SGHRS, CDR2 YFSETQ. CDR3 length equals 15 residues.

This chain joins TRBV28 and TRBJ2-3; 13 bases map to TRBD2. The germline V gene encodes CDR1 MDHEN and CDR2 SYDVKM. The CDR3 has 16 residues. Trimming took 5 bases from V and 2 from J; bases not matched to a gene: 4. Here the CDR3 reads CASSQLAGGNTDTQYF. DNA of the CDR3: TGTGCCAGCAGTCAACTAGCGGGGGGGAACACAGATACGCAGTATTTT.

The V and J genes are TRBV5-1 and TRBJ1-4, with D unresolved. V was cut by 4 bases and J by 0 bases, with 10 bases left in between. Germline V lookup: CDR1 SGHRS, CDR2 YFSETQ. The CDR3 sequence is 15 residues long. CDR3 in DNA: TGCGCCAGCAGCCCTCACACAGCAACTAATGAAAAACTGTTTTTT. Protein product: CASSPHTATNEKLFF.

The V call is TRBV5-1, the J call TRBJ2-2, with TRBD1 identical over 8 bases. The CDR3 is 16 residues long. After removal of 4 bases from V and 2 bases from J, the junction contained 7 bases not matched to a gene. CDR1 SGHRS and CDR2 YFSETQ come from the germline V gene. The CDR3: CASSPVGTGNTGELFF. In nucleotides, the CDR3 is TGCGCCAGCAGCCCGGTCGGGACAGGAAACACCGGGGAGCTGTTTTTT.

The chain employs TRBV5-6 and TRBJ2-7, with D perhaps matching TRBD1 or TRBD2 (5 bases each). Germline-derived CDR1 and CDR2 are SGHDT and YYEEEE. The CDR3 runs to 14 residues. The ends were cut back, 2 bases at V and 6 bases at J, with 15 bases in the middle. The CDR3 region has the DNA TGTGCCAGCAGCTTCGGTCCCGGGACGGGCGAGCAGTACTTC. Its protein product is CASSFGPGTGEQYF.

The chain joins TRBV28 to TRBJ1-1; TRBD1 might be the D (6 bases). The germline V gene has CDR1 MDHEN and CDR2 SYDVKM. Trimming pared 5 bases from V and 4 bases from J, leaving 23 bases between. The CDR3 spans 17 residues. In DNA form, the CDR3 reads TGTGCCAGCAGTCGTTACCCCACACAGGGAGGGTCCACTGAAGCTTTCTTT. Its translation: CASSRYPTQGGSTEAFF.

The V gene is TRBV7-9, the J gene TRBJ2-7, with 8 bases identical to TRBD1. V lost 3 bases to trimming and J lost 0 bases; unmatched junction nucleotides: 1. CDR1 is SEHNR, CDR2 FQNEAQ, per germline (reference sequence). This CDR3 is 14 amino acids long. This CDR3 reads CASSLTGVSYEQYF. DNA for the CDR3: TGTGCCAGCAGCTTGACAGGGGTCTCCTACGAGCAGTACTTC.

By sample share, this clone is medium-sized. The rearrangement joins TRBV6-1 to TRBJ2-7, with TRBD1 matching 9 bases. V lost 1 base and J lost 3; bases outside the gene matches: 4. This CDR3 spans 15 amino acids. Germline CDR1 is MNHNS and CDR2 is SASEGT. The CDR3 loop is CASSEEETGGYEQYF. Written as DNA, the CDR3 is TGTGCCAGCAGTGAAGAAGAGACAGGGGGCTACGAGCAGTACTTC.

This clone occurred once. The J gene is TRBJ2-7, the V gene TRBV28; D perhaps matches TRBD2 (7 bases). Trimming shortened V by 6 bases and J by 6 bases, and 18 bases separated the two germline ends. Germline lookup yields CDR1 MDHEN and CDR2 SYDVKM. This CDR3 is built from 14 residues. The CDR3 DNA reads as TGTGCCAGCAGCCCCGGACTAGGGGGTCTCGAGCAGTACGTC. Residues: CASSPGLGGLEQYV.

This clone is medium-sized (0.01 to 0.1%). J is TRBJ2-5 and V is TRBV2; 11 bases are shared with TRBD1. This CDR3 spans 16 amino acids. J was trimmed by 4 bases and V by 5 bases; bases with no gene match: 9. Germline CDR1 SNHLY, CDR2 FYNNEI. The CDR3 DNA sequence: TGTGCCAGCAGTTGGACAGGGGGCGCGTCGTTAGAGACCCAGTACTTC. Translation: CASSWTGGASLETQYF.

This clone ranks as medium-sized (0.01 to 0.1%). V and J are TRBV6-5 and TRBJ2-1, with 10 bases that match TRBD2. The V and J ends lost 1 base and 8 bases, in that order; junction bases with no gene match: 8. CDR1 and CDR2 from the germline V gene are MNHEY and SVGAGI. The CDR3 totals 16 residues. In nucleotides, the CDR3 is TGTGCCAGCAGTTACTACCCTAGCGGGAGTTTCGATGAGCAGTTCTTC. Translation: CASSYYPSGSFDEQFF.

The rearrangement joins TRBV7-9 to TRBJ1-2; 11 nucleotides line up with TRBD1. This CDR3 region has 14 residues. The V gene's germline CDR1 is SEHNR and CDR2 FQNEAQ (reference sequence). Trimming cost V 7 bases and J 7 bases; bases outside gene matches: 8. CDR3 sequence: CASTGQGADSGYTF. CDR3 coding DNA: TGTGCCAGCACAGGACAGGGGGCGGACAGTGGCTACACCTTC.

V gene TRBV7-8 combines with J gene TRBJ1-2; D is ambiguous. The CDR3 sequence is 13 residues long. Trimming shortened V by 2 bases and J by 2 bases, and 6 bases separated the two germline ends. Per the germline V gene, CDR1 is SGHVS and CDR2 is FQNEAQ. Here the CDR3 reads CASSLLLNYGYTF. CDR3 DNA sequence: TGTGCCAGCAGCTTACTTTTAAACTATGGCTACACCTTC.

The J gene is TRBJ2-7, the V gene TRBV6-5; no clear D. Trimming took 0 bases from V and 2 from J, leaving 5 bases between them. The CDR3 runs to 13 residues. The germline V gene has CDR1 MNHEY and CDR2 SVGAGI. In DNA, the CDR3 is TGTGCCAGCAGTTACTCGGTAGCCTACGAGCAGTACTTC. Its translation is CASSYSVAYEQYF.

The rearrangement joins TRBV19 to TRBJ1-1, with D perhaps TRBD1 (5 bases). This CDR3 contains 17 residues. V shed 1 base and J shed 0 bases, with 15 bases lying between them. Germline CDR1 LNHDA, CDR2 SQIVND (reference sequence). CDR3 protein: CASSIVGGSGMNTEAFF. The CDR3 nucleotides read TGTGCCAGTAGTATAGTTGGGGGTTCGGGAATGAACACTGAAGCTTTCTTT.

CDR3 bases: TGCGCCAGCAGCCAAGATCGTCGGGCAGAGGGGGATGGCTACACCTTC. Protein sequence: CASSQDRRAEGDGYTF. The chain employs TRBV4-3 and TRBJ1-2; a possible D gene is TRBD1 (6 bases). Trimming removed 0 bases from V and 6 bases from J, with 17 bases in between. The germline V gene encodes CDR1 LGHNA and CDR2 YSLEER. The length of the CDR3 is 16 residues.

This chain links TRBV10-1 with TRBJ1-5, with 9 nucleotides matching TRBD1. The CDR3 is 21 residues long. Germline lookup yields CDR1 WNHNN and CDR2 SYGVQD (reference sequence). Trimming took 3 bases from V and 5 from J; bases not matched to a gene: 23. CDR3 DNA sequence: TGCGCCAGCAGTGATGGCAACGGGACAGGGTCAATCAGGGATGTCCATCAGCCCCAGCATTTT. Protein sequence: CASSDGNGTGSIRDVHQPQHF.

This clone was counted between two and nine times. The rearrangement joins TRBV11-2 to TRBJ2-3; D perhaps matches TRBD1 (6 bases). The CDR3 has 12 amino acids. Trimming stripped 4 bases from V and 9 bases from J, with 11 bases between. The germline gives CDR1 SGHAT, CDR2 FQNNGV. The CDR3, as DNA: TGTGCCAGCAGCTCCACAGGGAGCACGCAGTATTTT. It is translated as CASSSTGSTQYF.